This T cell receptor beta chain comes out of a study of radiation and T cells in renal cell carcinoma. Time point indicated: baseline pretreatment blood. Documented treatment: 15 Gy SBRT to primary tumor, nephrectomy 4 weeks later. Here immunoSEQ multiplex PCR was the method, and the copy in TCRdb shows in-frame clones only, minus some. The data show roughly 130,000 clones, roughly 90% seen once. The CDR3 length is 13 residues. CDR1 is SGHTA, CDR2 FQGTGA, per germline. Trimming left V 4 bases short and J 7 bases short, with 8 bases between. The rearrangement uses TRBV7-3 and TRBJ1-6, with unresolved D. This TCR derives from a woman aged 50 to 60 with renal cell carcinoma. Sequenced material: blood, taken from a patient whose treatment included radiotherapy and nephrectomy. The CDR3 nucleotides are TGTGCCAGCAGCTCGCAGAGCAATTCACCCCTCCACTTT. It codes for CASSSQSNSPLHF.